These 22 T cell receptor beta chains were sequenced from one sample in a study of cytotoxic CD8 clonotypes in ibrutinib-treated CLL. Method: immunoSEQ multiplex PCR; TCRdb's copy keeps in-frame clones and lacks some. The sample shows under 200,000 clones, under 90% of them seen only once. Here the sequenced sample was PBMCs, taken after 24 months of ibrutinib treatment. The receptors originated from a human donor with chronic lymphocytic leukemia.

The chain is built from TRBV28 and TRBJ2-7; the D is unclear. Germline loops: CDR1 MDHEN, CDR2 SYDVKM. The CDR3 runs to 14 residues. V shed 3 bases and J shed 2 bases, with 11 bases lying between them. CDR3 nucleotides: TGTGCCAGCAGTTTGCCCCTTCCGACCTACGAGCAGTACTTC. Protein sequence: CASSLPLPTYEQYF.

The rearrangement joins TRBV28 to TRBJ1-2; a possible D gene is TRBD1 (6 bases). The CDR3 length is 12 residues. Trimming left V 8 bases short and J 4 bases short, with 11 bases between. Germline lookup yields CDR1 MDHEN and CDR2 SYDVKM. Here the CDR3 reads CASLQQGYGYTF. CDR3 bases: TGTGCCAGCCTACAACAGGGCTATGGCTACACCTTC.

V is TRBV5-1 and J is TRBJ1-1; D is perhaps TRBD1 (5 bases). This CDR3 has 13 residues. V shed 0 bases and J shed 10 bases, with 13 bases lying between them. Germline CDR1 is SGHRS and CDR2 is YFSETQ. CDR3 sequence: CASSLGQQLSAFF. The CDR3 bases are TGCGCCAGCAGCTTGGGACAGCAACTATCAGCTTTCTTT.

The chain combines TRBV11-2 with TRBJ2-4; weak D call: TRBD1 (5 bases). This CDR3 comprises 19 residues. Trimming took off 6 bases at V and 2 bases at J, with 26 bases between the two ends. CDR1 and CDR2 (germline): SGHAT, FQNNGV. CDR3 coding DNA: TGTGCCAGCAGACCAATCCTGGTGCGCGAAAGGGGAACCAAAAACATTCAGTACTTC. This translates into CASRPILVRERGTKNIQYF. The full variable domain, rest sourced from reference TRBV11-2 and TRBJ2-4, is EAGVAQSPRYKIIEKRQSVAFWCNPISGHATLYWYQQILGQGPKLLIQFQNNGVVDDSQLPKDRFSAERLKGVDSTLKIQPAKLEDSAVYLCASRPILVRERGTKNIQYFGAGTRLSVL.

This chain connects TRBV6-4 to TRBJ1-5; TRBD1 is a possible D gene (5 bases). CDR3 length: 13 amino acids. Germline CDR1 MRHNA, CDR2 SNTAGT. Trimming removed 2 bases at V and 6 bases at J, with 8 bases between. CDR3 sequence (DNA): TGTGCCAGCAGTGACGGGAGGGGTCAGCCCCAGCATTTT. Translated: CASSDGRGQPQHF.

The gene calls are TRBV21-1 and TRBJ2-7; the D call in the table, TRBD1, was not verified against the DNA. TRBV21-1 is noted as a pseudogene. The CDR3 has 14 residues. The CDR3 reads CASSAWTGENEQYF. CDR3 coding DNA: TGTGCCAGCAGCGCCTGGACAGGGGAGAACGAGCAGTACTTC.

This rearrangement joins TRBV5-1 to TRBJ2-1, with D possibly TRBD1 on 5 matching bases. The CDR3 is made up of 12 amino acids. V lost 0 bases and J lost 8, with 6 bases in between. Per the germline V gene, CDR1 is SGHRS and CDR2 is YFSETQ. This CDR3 reads CASSLGRDEQFF. The CDR3 DNA follows: TGCGCCAGCAGCTTGGGCAGGGATGAGCAGTTCTTC.

With respect to this clone: Additional DNA sequences in this sample encode the identical CDR3. This chain uses TRBV5-1 with TRBJ2-2; the match to TRBD2 covers 8 bases. The V segment lost 0 bases and the J segment 5 bases; nucleotides outside the gene matches: 3. Germline V gene sequence: CDR1 SGHRS, CDR2 YFSETQ. The CDR3 covers 15 residues. This CDR3 is CASSLEGLVTGELFF. CDR3 in DNA: TGCGCCAGCAGCTTGGAGGGACTAGTGACCGGGGAGCTGTTTTTT.

The rearrangement joins TRBV28 to TRBJ2-7; 9 bases are a match to TRBD2. CDR3 length: 14 amino acids. The trim removed 2 bases at V and 7 bases at J, leaving 6 bases unmatched. Germline-derived CDR1 and CDR2 are MDHEN and SYDVKM. CDR3 amino acids: CASSLVAGVREQYF. Here the CDR3 DNA reads TGTGCCAGCAGTTTAGTAGCGGGAGTAAGGGAGCAGTACTTC.

The CDR3 region is CASISPEIYGYTF. CDR3 nucleotide sequence: TGTGCCAGCATCTCGCCGGAAATCTATGGCTACACCTTC. The chain carries TRBV7-9 and TRBJ1-2; the D is unclear. V was trimmed by 7 bases and J by 4 bases, leaving 13 bases between them. This CDR3 is built from 13 residues. Germline V gene data show CDR1 as SEHNR and CDR2 as FQNEAQ (reference sequence). Supplemented by reference TRBV7-9 and TRBJ1-2, the full variable domain reads DTGVSQNPRHKITKRGQNVTFRCDPISEHNRLYWYRQTLGQGPEFLTYFQNEAQLEKSRLLSDRFSAERPKGSFSTLEIQRTEQGDSAMYLCASISPEIYGYTFGSGTRLTVV.

The chain employs TRBV29-1 and TRBJ2-7; D uncertain. Trimming removed 0 bases at V and 2 bases at J, with 14 bases between. Germline V gene lookup returns CDR1 SQVTM and CDR2 ANQGSEA. The CDR3 is 15 amino acids. The CDR3 coding sequence is TGCAGCGTTGAAGATCCGGCGGACCGCCCCTACGAGCAGTACTTC. Its protein is CSVEDPADRPYEQYF.

This chain links TRBV5-1 with TRBJ2-6, with D maybe TRBD1 (6 bases). V was shortened by 4 bases and J by 4 bases, with 15 bases between the two germline ends. CDR1 is SGHRS, CDR2 YFSETQ, per germline. The CDR3 is made up of 16 amino acids. CDR3 amino acids: CASSSWTAAGANVLTF. CDR3 nucleotide sequence: TGCGCCAGCAGCAGTTGGACAGCTGCCGGGGCCAACGTCCTGACTTTC.

This clone was counted a single time. The CDR3 DNA is TGCGCCAGCAGCATAGAGGGGAGTCGAGGGAATTCACCCCTCCACTTT. Protein sequence: CASSIEGSRGNSPLHF. This sequence joins TRBV5-1 and TRBJ1-6; maybe TRBD1 (5 bases). Germline assignment: CDR1 SGHRS and CDR2 YFSETQ. Trimming stripped 4 bases from V and 7 bases from J, with 18 bases between. CDR3 size: 16 residues.

The chain employs TRBV9 and TRBJ2-6; 12 nucleotides match TRBD1. J was trimmed by 3 bases and V by 3 bases; bases with no gene match: 4. The CDR3 length is 17 residues. Germline V gene data show CDR1 as SGDLS and CDR2 as YYNGEE. CDR3 loop: CASSEGDRGLGANVLTF. In DNA form, the CDR3 reads TGTGCCAGCAGCGAGGGGGACAGGGGGCTTGGGGCCAACGTCCTGACTTTC.

This clone showed up just a few times. This chain links TRBV19 with TRBJ1-1; D perhaps matches TRBD1 (6 bases). There are 12 residues in the CDR3. V gave up 8 bases and J gave up 5 bases, with 12 bases separating them. Germline loops: CDR1 LNHDA, CDR2 SQIVND (reference sequence). The CDR3 sequence: CASLQGVTEAFF. The CDR3, as DNA: TGTGCCAGTCTACAGGGTGTAACTGAAGCTTTCTTT.

The V call is TRBV5-1, the J call TRBJ2-2, with TRBD2 as a possible D gene (6 bases). There are 17 residues in the CDR3. V gave up 1 base and J gave up 4 bases, with 17 bases separating them. CDR1 is SGHRS and CDR2 is YFSETQ in the germline V gene. CDR3 in amino acids: CASSLWEDGPFTGELFF. The CDR3 DNA reads as TGCGCCAGCAGCTTGTGGGAGGACGGACCCTTCACCGGGGAGCTGTTTTTT.

The V call is TRBV6-1, the J call TRBJ1-5; D possibly corresponds to TRBD1 (5 bases). This CDR3 is built from 19 residues. Per germline, CDR1 MNHNS and CDR2 SASEGT. V was cut by 3 bases and J by 4 bases, with 25 bases left in between. The CDR3 sequence is CASSDSKGSQGPSNQPQHF. CDR3 nucleotides: TGTGCCAGCAGTGATTCAAAGGGCTCGCAGGGCCCCTCAAATCAGCCCCAGCATTTT.

V is TRBV30 and J is TRBJ2-1; weak D call: TRBD2 (5 bases). This CDR3 spans 13 amino acids. The V end was cut by 1 base, the J end by 8 bases, with 12 bases between. The germline V gene encodes CDR1 GTSNPN and CDR2 SVGIG (reference sequence). The CDR3 is CAWSETLVYEQFF. Written as DNA, the CDR3 is TGTGCCTGGAGTGAGACACTAGTCTATGAGCAGTTCTTC. Full variable domain (missing parts from reference TRBV30 and TRBJ2-1): SQTIHQWPATLVQPVGSPLSLECTVEGTSNPNLYWYRQAAGRGLQLLFYSVGIGQISSEVPQNLSASRPQDRQFILSSKKLLLSDSGFYLCAWSETLVYEQFFGPGTRLTVL.

This clone was observed a handful of times. The V gene is TRBV28, the J gene TRBJ1-1; the match to TRBD1 covers 7 bases. The trim removed 3 bases at V and 5 bases at J, leaving 6 bases unmatched. The CDR3 has 14 amino acids. Germline assignment: CDR1 MDHEN and CDR2 SYDVKM. CDR3 sequence: CASSLIQGRTEAFF. CDR3 in DNA: TGTGCCAGCAGTTTGATACAGGGGAGAACTGAAGCTTTCTTT.

The chain uses TRBV19 and TRBJ1-5, with D possibly matching TRBD1 (5 bases). The CDR3 sequence is 14 residues long. Trimming removed 3 bases at V and 0 bases at J, with 6 bases between. Looked up from germline, CDR1 is LNHDA and CDR2 is SQIVND (reference sequence). CDR3 coding DNA: TGTGCCAGTAGTATCAGGGATAGCAATCAGCCCCAGCATTTT. Encoded protein: CASSIRDSNQPQHF.

The rearrangement links TRBV6-1 to TRBJ1-4; unclear D gene. Deletions cut 4 bases from V and 2 bases from J, with 11 bases between. The germline V gene encodes CDR1 MNHNS and CDR2 SASEGT. The CDR3 is 15 amino acids. DNA for the CDR3: TGTGCCAGCAGTGTAAATAAGTGGACTAATGAAAAACTGTTTTTT. Protein: CASSVNKWTNEKLFF.

The chain links TRBV19 to TRBJ1-2, with 8 bases fitting TRBD1. CDR1 and CDR2 from the germline V gene are LNHDA and SQIVND (reference sequence). The ends lost 2 bases at V and 2 bases at J; junction bases unmatched: 7. The CDR3 loop spans 16 amino acids. The DNA of the CDR3 is TGTGCCAGTAGTATAATCGGGGACAGGCGGAACTATGGCTACACCTTC. Translating it yields CASSIIGDRRNYGYTF.